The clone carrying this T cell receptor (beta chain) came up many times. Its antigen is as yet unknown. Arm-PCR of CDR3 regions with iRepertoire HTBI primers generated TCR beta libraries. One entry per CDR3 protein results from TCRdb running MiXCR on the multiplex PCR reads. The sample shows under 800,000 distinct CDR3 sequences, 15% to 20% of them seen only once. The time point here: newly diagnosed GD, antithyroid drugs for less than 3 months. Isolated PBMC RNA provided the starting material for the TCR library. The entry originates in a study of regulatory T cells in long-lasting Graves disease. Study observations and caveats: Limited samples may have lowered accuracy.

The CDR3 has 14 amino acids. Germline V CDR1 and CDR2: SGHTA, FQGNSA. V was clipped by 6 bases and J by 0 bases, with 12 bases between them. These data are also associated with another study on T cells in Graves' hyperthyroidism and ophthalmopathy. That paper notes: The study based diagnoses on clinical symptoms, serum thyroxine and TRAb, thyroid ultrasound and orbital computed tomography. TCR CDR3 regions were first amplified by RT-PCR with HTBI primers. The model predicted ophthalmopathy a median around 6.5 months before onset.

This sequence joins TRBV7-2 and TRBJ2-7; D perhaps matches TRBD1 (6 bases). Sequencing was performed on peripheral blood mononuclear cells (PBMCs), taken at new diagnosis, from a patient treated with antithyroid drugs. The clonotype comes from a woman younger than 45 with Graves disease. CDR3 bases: TGTGCCAGCAGGTCACCCAGGGGCTCCTACGAGCAGTACTTC. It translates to CASRSPRGSYEQYF. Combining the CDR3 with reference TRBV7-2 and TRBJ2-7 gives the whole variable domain GAGVSQSPSNKVTEKGKDVELRCDPISGHTALYWYRQSLGQGLEFLIYFQGNSAPDKSGLPSDRFSAERTGGSVSTLTIQRTQQEDSAVYLCASRSPRGSYEQYFGPGTRLTVT.